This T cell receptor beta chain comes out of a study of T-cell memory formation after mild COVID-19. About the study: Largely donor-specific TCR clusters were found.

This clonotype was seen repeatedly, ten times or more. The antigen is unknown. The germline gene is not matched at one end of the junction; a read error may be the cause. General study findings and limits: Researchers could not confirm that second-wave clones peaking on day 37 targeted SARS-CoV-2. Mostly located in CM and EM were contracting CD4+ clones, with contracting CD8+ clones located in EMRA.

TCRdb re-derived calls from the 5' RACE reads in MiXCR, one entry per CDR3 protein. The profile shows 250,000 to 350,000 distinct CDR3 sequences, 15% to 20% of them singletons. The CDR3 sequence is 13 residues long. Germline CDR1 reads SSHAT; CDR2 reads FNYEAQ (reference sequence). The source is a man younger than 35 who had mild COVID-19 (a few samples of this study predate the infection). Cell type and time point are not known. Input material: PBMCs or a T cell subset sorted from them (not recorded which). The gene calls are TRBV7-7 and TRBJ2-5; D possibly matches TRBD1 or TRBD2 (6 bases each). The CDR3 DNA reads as TGTGCTAGCAGCTTGCAGGGGAGGGAGACCCAGTACTTC. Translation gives CASSLQGRETQYF.